Listed below are T cell receptor beta chains from one sample, sequenced in a study of blood T cell repertoires in COVID-19. Generated by immunoSEQ multiplex PCR, the TCRdb table keeps only in-frame clones and is missing some. In the table there are 150,000 or so clones, over 90% of which are singletons. Sequenced sample: peripheral blood. All receptors come from a man between 45 and 60 years old with acute or convalescent COVID-19. CDR3s include the opening cysteine and the closing phenylalanine or tryptophan. A D gene is named only where the DNA matches it firmly. The size of a clone is reported for some rows only, either as once, few or many, or as a class for expanded clones.

CDR3nt: TGTGCCAGCAGCTTAGAGTCCGGGAGGCGAGGCTACACCTTC
CDR3aa: CASSLESGRRGYTF
j_gene: TRBJ1-2
abundance: NA
v_gene: TRBV7-2
d_gene: NA

CDR3nt: TGTGCCAGCAGTTTAATGGGCCTAGCGGGAGGCGGGGCGTTATACGAGCAGTACTTC
CDR3aa: CASSLMGLAGGGALYEQYF
j_gene: TRBJ2-7
abundance: NA
v_gene: TRBV28
d_gene: TRBD2

CDR3nt: TGTGCCAGCAGCTTATTTGGGGGGGGAGGGTACGAGCAGTACTTC
CDR3aa: CASSLFGGGGYEQYF
j_gene: TRBJ2-7
abundance: NA
v_gene: TRBV7-8
d_gene: TRBD2

CDR3nt: TGCGCCAGCACCGTAATGGAGACAGGGACCACTGAAGCTTTCTTT
CDR3aa: CASTVMETGTTEAFF
j_gene: TRBJ1-1
abundance: NA
v_gene: TRBV5-1
d_gene: TRBD1

CDR3nt: TGCGCCAGCAGCCGACAGGGGACTGAAAAACTGTTTTTT
CDR3aa: CASSRQGTEKLFF
j_gene: TRBJ1-4
abundance: NA
v_gene: TRBV5-1
d_gene: TRBD1

CDR3nt: TGTGCCAGCAGCCGCACACCATCCTACGAGCAGTACTTC
CDR3aa: CASSRTPSYEQYF
j_gene: TRBJ2-7
abundance: NA
v_gene: TRBV5-4
d_gene: NA

CDR3nt: TGTGCCAGCAGCTTAGAGAAAGGACAGGGGAGACTTGGAAACACCATATATTTT
CDR3aa: CASSLEKGQGRLGNTIYF
j_gene: TRBJ1-3
abundance: NA
v_gene: TRBV7-6
d_gene: TRBD1

CDR3nt: TGTGCCAGTGAAAAGACAGGGAGCTCTGGAAACACCATATATTTT
CDR3aa: CASEKTGSSGNTIYF
j_gene: TRBJ1-3
abundance: NA
v_gene: TRBV19
d_gene: TRBD1

CDR3nt: TGTGCCATCAGGGCCGCTAGCGTGCGTGGCACCGGGGAGCTGTTTTTT
CDR3aa: CAIRAASVRGTGELFF
j_gene: TRBJ2-2
abundance: NA
v_gene: TRBV10-3
d_gene: NA

CDR3nt: TGCGCCAGCAGCTTGATGACAAGGATGGTCGGGGAGCTGTTTTTT
CDR3aa: CASSLMTRMVGELFF
j_gene: TRBJ2-2
abundance: NA
v_gene: TRBV5-1
d_gene: NA

CDR3nt: TGTGCCAGCAGCTTAAGAACTAGCGACTACAATGAGCAGTTCTTC
CDR3aa: CASSLRTSDYNEQFF
j_gene: TRBJ2-1
abundance: NA
v_gene: TRBV7-2
d_gene: TRBD2

CDR3nt: TGTGCCAGTAAGTTATGGTGGGGGGGCGCACCCGAGCAGTACTTC
CDR3aa: CASKLWWGGAPEQYF
j_gene: TRBJ2-7
abundance: NA
v_gene: TRBV19
d_gene: NA

CDR3nt: TGTGCCAGCAGCTTGGGAGGAAATAATTCACCCCTCCACTTT
CDR3aa: CASSLGGNNSPLHF
j_gene: TRBJ1-6
abundance: NA
v_gene: TRBV5-6
d_gene: NA

CDR3nt: TGTGCCACCAGTGATAATGGACAGGGAGGGGAAAAACTGTTTTTT
CDR3aa: CATSDNGQGGEKLFF
j_gene: TRBJ1-4
abundance: NA
v_gene: TRBV24-1
d_gene: TRBD1

CDR3nt: TGTGCCATCAGTGACGGCGGGGGCCCTTTAGATGAGCAGTTCTTC
CDR3aa: CAISDGGGPLDEQFF
j_gene: TRBJ2-1
abundance: NA
v_gene: TRBV10-3
d_gene: NA

CDR3nt: TGTGCCAGCAGTTACTCTACTGGACAGGTGGACACCATATATTTT
CDR3aa: CASSYSTGQVDTIYF
j_gene: TRBJ1-3
abundance: NA
v_gene: TRBV6-5
d_gene: TRBD1

CDR3nt: TGCGCCAGCAGCTTGACAGTCAACACCGGGGAGCTGTTTTTT
CDR3aa: CASSLTVNTGELFF
j_gene: TRBJ2-2
abundance: NA
v_gene: TRBV5-1
d_gene: NA

CDR3nt: TGTGCCAGCAGTCCAGGGACTAGCGACTACGAGCAGTACTTC
CDR3aa: CASSPGTSDYEQYF
j_gene: TRBJ2-7
abundance: NA
v_gene: TRBV28
d_gene: TRBD2

CDR3nt: TGTGCCAGTAGTATGGCGGGACTAGCGTCCAATGAGCAGTTCTTC
CDR3aa: CASSMAGLASNEQFF
j_gene: TRBJ2-1
abundance: NA
v_gene: TRBV19
d_gene: TRBD2

CDR3nt: TGTGCCAGCAGCTTAGTGGGCACCCAGTACTTC
CDR3aa: CASSLVGTQYF
j_gene: TRBJ2-5
abundance: NA
v_gene: TRBV7-8
d_gene: NA

CDR3nt: TGTGCCGTGGGCAGGGAGAACACCGGGGAGCTGTTTTTT
CDR3aa: CAVGRENTGELFF
j_gene: TRBJ2-2
abundance: NA
v_gene: TRBV6-6
d_gene: NA

CDR3nt: TGTGCCACCAGCAGATACTCGCCCAGCGGGAACCCCCGGGGTGAGCAGTTCTTC
CDR3aa: CATSRYSPSGNPRGEQFF
j_gene: TRBJ2-1
abundance: NA
v_gene: TRBV15
d_gene: TRBD2

CDR3nt: TGTGCCAGTAGGGGACAGGGGCGAACCGGGGAGCTGTTTTTT
CDR3aa: CASRGQGRTGELFF
j_gene: TRBJ2-2
abundance: once
v_gene: TRBV19
d_gene: TRBD1

CDR3nt: TGTGCCAGCAGTTACCCGGTTACCGGGGAGCTGTTTTTT
CDR3aa: CASSYPVTGELFF
j_gene: TRBJ2-2
abundance: NA
v_gene: TRBV6-5
d_gene: NA

CDR3nt: TGTGCCAGCAGTTTGTCTTTGGGAACAGGGTATTTTTACGAGCAGTACTTC
CDR3aa: CASSLSLGTGYFYEQYF
j_gene: TRBJ2-7
abundance: NA
v_gene: TRBV28
d_gene: NA

CDR3nt: TGTGCTAGCAGCTTAGCCCCGACAGGGGGTACCGGGGAGCTGTTTTTT
CDR3aa: CASSLAPTGGTGELFF
j_gene: TRBJ2-2
abundance: NA
v_gene: TRBV7-7
d_gene: TRBD1